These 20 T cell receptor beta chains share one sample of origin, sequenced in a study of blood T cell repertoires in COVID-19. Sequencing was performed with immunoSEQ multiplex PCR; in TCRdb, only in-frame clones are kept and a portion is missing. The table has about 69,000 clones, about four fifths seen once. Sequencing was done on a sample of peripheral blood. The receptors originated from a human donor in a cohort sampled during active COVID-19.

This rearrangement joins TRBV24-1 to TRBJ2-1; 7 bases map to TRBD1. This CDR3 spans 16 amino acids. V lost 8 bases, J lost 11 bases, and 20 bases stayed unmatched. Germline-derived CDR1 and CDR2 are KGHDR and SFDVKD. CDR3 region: CATIRPPGTEENQQFF. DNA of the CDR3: TGTGCCACCATTCGACCCCCCGGGACAGAAGAAAATCAGCAGTTCTTC.

The CDR3, as DNA: TGTGCCAGCAGTACCTGGACAGGGTGGGACACTGAAGCTTTCTTT. Protein product: CASSTWTGWDTEAFF. V usage is TRBV27 and J usage is TRBJ1-1; 8 nucleotides align to TRBD1. The CDR3 length is 15 residues. CDR1 and CDR2 (germline): MNHEY, SMNVEV (reference sequence). Losses at the gene ends were 5 bases for V and 3 bases for J; bases not matched to a gene: 8.

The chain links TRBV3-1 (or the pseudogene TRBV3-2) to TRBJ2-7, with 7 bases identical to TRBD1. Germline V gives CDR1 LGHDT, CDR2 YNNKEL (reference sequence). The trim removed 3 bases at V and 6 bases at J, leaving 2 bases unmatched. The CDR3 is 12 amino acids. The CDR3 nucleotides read TGTGCCAGCAGCCAGGGGACAGCCGAGCAGTACTTC. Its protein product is CASSQGTAEQYF.

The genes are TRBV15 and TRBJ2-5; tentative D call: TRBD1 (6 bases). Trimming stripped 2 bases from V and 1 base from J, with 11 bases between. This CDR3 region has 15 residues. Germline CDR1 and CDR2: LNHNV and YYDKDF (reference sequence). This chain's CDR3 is CATSRSGTIQETQYF. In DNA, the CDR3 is TGTGCCACCAGCAGATCGGGGACAATCCAAGAGACCCAGTACTTC. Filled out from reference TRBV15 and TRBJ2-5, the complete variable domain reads DAMVIQNPRYQVTQFGKPVTLSCSQTLNHNVMYWYQQKSSQAPKLLFHYYDKDFNNEADTPDNFQSRRPNTSFCFLDIRSPGLGDTAMYLCATSRSGTIQETQYFGPGTRLLVL.

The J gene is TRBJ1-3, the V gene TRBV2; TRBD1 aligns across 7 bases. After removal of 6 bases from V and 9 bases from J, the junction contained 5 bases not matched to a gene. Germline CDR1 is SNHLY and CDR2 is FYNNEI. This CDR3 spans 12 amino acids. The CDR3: CASSGPGGTIYF. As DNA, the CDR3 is TGTGCCAGCAGCGGTCCAGGGGGCACCATATATTTT. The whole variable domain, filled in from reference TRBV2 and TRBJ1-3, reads EPEVTQTPSHQVTQMGQEVILRCVPISNHLYFYWYRQILGQKVEFLVSFYNNEISEKSEIFDDQFSVERPDGSNFTLKIRSTKLEDSAMYFCASSGPGGTIYFGEGSWLTVV.

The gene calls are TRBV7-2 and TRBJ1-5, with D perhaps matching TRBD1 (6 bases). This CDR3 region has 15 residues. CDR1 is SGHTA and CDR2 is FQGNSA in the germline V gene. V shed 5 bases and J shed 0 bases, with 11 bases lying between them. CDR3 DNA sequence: TGTGCCAGCAGCCAAGGGGACAATAGCAATCAGCCCCAGCATTTT. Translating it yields CASSQGDNSNQPQHF. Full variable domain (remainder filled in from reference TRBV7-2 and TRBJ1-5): GAGVSQSPSNKVTEKGKDVELRCDPISGHTALYWYRQSLGQGLEFLIYFQGNSAPDKSGLPSDRFSAERTGGSVSTLTIQRTQQEDSAVYLCASSQGDNSNQPQHFGDGTRLSIL.

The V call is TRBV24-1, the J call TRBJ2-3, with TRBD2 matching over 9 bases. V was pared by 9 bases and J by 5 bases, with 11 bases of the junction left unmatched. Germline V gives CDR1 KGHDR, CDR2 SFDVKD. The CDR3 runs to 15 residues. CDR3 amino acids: CATASAGGRVDTQYF. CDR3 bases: TGTGCCACCGCCAGTGCGGGGGGGCGGGTAGATACGCAGTATTTT.

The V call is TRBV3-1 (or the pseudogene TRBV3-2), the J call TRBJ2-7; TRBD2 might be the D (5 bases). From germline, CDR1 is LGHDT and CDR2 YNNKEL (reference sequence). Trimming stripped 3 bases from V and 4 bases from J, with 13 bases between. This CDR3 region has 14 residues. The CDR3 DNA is TGTGCCAGCAGCCATCTTGGTCGGGGTTACGAGCAGTACTTC. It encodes CASSHLGRGYEQYF.

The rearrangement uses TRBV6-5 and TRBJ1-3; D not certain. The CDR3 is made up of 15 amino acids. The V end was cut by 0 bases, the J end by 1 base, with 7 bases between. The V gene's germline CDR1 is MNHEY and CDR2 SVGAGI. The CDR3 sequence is CASSYSAGSGNTIYF. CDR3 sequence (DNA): TGTGCCAGCAGTTACTCAGCCGGGTCTGGAAACACCATATATTTT.

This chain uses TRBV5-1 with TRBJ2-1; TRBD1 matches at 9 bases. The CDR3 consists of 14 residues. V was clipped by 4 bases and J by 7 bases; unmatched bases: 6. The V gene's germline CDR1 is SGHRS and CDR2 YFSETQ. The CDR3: CASSRGQGINEQFF. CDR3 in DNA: TGCGCCAGCAGCAGGGGACAGGGAATAAATGAGCAGTTCTTC.

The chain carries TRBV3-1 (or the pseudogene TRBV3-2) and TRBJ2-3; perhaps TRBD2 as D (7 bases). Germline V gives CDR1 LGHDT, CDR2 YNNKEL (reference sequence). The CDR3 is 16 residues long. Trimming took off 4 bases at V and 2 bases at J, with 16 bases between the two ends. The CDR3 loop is CASSPWGGGNTDTQYF. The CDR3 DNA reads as TGTGCCAGCAGCCCCTGGGGGGGCGGCAACACAGATACGCAGTATTTT.

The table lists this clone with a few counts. CDR3 residues: CASSKGGGLHNEQFF. DNA of the CDR3: TGTGCCAGCAGCAAAGGGGGAGGACTCCACAATGAGCAGTTCTTC. The chain carries TRBV21-1 and TRBJ2-1; the table's TRBD2 call for D was not verified on the DNA. TRBV21-1 constitutes a pseudogene. The CDR3 has 15 amino acids.

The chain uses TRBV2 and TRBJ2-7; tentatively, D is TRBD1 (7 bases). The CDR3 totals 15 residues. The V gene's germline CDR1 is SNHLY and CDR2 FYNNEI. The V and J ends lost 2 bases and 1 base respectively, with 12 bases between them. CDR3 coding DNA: TGTGCCAGCAGTGAACGGTCAGGGGGGTCCTACGAGCAGTACTTC. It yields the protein CASSERSGGSYEQYF.

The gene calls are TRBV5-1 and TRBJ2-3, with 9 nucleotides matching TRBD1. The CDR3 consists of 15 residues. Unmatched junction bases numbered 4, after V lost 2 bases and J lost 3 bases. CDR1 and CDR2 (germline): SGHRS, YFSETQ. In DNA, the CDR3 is TGCGCCAGCAGCTTCCAGGGACAGGGAACAGATACGCAGTATTTT. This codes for CASSFQGQGTDTQYF.

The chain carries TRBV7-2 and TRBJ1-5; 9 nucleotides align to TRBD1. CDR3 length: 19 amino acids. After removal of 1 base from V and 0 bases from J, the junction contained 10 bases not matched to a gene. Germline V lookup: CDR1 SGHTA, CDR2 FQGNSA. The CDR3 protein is CASSLGQGDLAYSNQPQHF. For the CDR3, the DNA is TGTGCCAGCAGCTTAGGACAGGGGGATCTGGCATATAGCAATCAGCCCCAGCATTTT.

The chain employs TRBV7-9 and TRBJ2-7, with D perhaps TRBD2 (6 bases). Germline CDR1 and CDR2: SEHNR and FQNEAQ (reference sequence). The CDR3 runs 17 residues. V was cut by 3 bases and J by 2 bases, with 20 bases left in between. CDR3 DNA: TGTGCCAGCAGCTTCGGAGGGGCAGGGAGATCCCCCTACGAGCAGTACTTC. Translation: CASSFGGAGRSPYEQYF.

CDR3 protein: CAITVDIDYGYTF. For the CDR3, the DNA is TGTGCCATCACCGTGGACATCGACTATGGCTACACCTTC. The genes are TRBV10-3 and TRBJ1-2; tentative D call: TRBD1 (5 bases). V was cut by 7 bases and J by 3 bases, with 12 bases left in between. The CDR3 covers 13 residues. CDR1 is ENHRY, CDR2 SYGVKD, per germline.

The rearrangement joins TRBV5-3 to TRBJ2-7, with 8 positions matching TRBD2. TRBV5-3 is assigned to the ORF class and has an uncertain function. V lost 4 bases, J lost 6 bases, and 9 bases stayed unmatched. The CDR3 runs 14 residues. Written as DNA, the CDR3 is TGTGCCAGAAGCCGCTTGGCGGGGGGAGGCGAGCAGTACTTC. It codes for CARSRLAGGGEQYF.

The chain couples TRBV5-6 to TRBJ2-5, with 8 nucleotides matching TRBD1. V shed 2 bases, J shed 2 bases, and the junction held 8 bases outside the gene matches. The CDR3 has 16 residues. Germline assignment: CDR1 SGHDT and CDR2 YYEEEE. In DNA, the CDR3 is TGTGCCAGCAGCTTTGACAGGGGAGTAAGGCAAGAGACCCAGTACTTC. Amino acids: CASSFDRGVRQETQYF.

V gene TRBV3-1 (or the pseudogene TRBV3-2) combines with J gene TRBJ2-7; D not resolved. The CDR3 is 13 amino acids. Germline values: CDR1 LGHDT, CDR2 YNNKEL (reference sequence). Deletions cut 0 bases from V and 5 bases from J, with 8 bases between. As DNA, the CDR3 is TGTGCCAGCAGCCAAGATTCCGTAGACGAGCAGTACTTC. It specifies CASSQDSVDEQYF.